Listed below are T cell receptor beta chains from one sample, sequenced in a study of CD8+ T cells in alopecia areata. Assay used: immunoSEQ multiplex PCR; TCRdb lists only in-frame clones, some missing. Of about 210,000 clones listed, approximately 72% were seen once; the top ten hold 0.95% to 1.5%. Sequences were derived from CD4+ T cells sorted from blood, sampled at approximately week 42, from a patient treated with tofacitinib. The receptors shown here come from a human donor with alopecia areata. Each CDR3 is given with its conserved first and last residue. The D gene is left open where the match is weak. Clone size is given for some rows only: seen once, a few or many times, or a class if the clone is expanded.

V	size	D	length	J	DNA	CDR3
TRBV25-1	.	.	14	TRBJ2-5	TGTGCCAGCAGTGAATTGTCCGGAGGCGAGACCCAGTACTTC	CASSELSGGETQYF
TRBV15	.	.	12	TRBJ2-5	TGTGCCACCAGCACGGCTTCAGAGACCCAGTACTTC	CATSTASETQYF
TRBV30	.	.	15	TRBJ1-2	TGTGCCTGGAGTGGATGGGACGTATATCTTTATGGCTACACCTTC	CAWSGWDVYLYGYTF
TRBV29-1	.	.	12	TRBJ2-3	TGCAGCGCCCTAGGGGGGACAGATACGCAGTATTTT	CSALGGTDTQYF
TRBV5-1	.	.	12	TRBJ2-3	TGCGCCAGCACCTCTAGCACAGATACGCAGTATTTT	CASTSSTDTQYF
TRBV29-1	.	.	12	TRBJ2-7	TGCAGCGTTGTGGGACTCCATTACGAGCAGTACTTC	CSVVGLHYEQYF
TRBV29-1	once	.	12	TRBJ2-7	TGCAGCGTCGCCTCGGACCGCTACGAGCAGTACTTC	CSVASDRYEQYF
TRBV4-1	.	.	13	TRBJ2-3	TGCGCCAGCAGCCAATTAGGTACAGATACGCAGTATTTT	CASSQLGTDTQYF
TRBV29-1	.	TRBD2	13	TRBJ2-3	TGCAGCGTTGGCGAAGCGGGGGCAGATACGCAGTATTTT	CSVGEAGADTQYF
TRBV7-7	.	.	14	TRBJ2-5	TGTGCCAGCAGCATGGGACCGACTAAAGAGACCCAGTACTTC	CASSMGPTKETQYF
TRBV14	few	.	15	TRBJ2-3	TGTGCCAGCAGCCTTCGAATTAGTGGCACAGATACGCAGTATTTT	CASSLRISGTDTQYF
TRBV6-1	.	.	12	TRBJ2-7	TGTGCCAGCAGCGAGAAGTCCTACGAGCAGTACTTC	CASSEKSYEQYF
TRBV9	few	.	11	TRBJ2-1	TGTGCCAGCAGCGGAGAAGGGGAGCAGTTCTTC	CASSGEGEQFF
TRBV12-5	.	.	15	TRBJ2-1	TGTGCTAGTGGTTTGGTACAGTTGAGAGTCGATGAGCAGTTCTTC	CASGLVQLRVDEQFF
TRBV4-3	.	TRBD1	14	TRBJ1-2	TGCGCCAGCGCGAGGGAGGACAGGGGCGGAGGCTACACCTTC	CASAREDRGGGYTF
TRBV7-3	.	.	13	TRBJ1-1	TGTGCCAGCAGCATACAGGGAGGGACTGAAGCTTTCTTT	CASSIQGGTEAFF
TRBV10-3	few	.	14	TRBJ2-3	TGTGCCATCAGCTCTCCCGAGGGGACAGATACGCAGTATTTT	CAISSPEGTDTQYF
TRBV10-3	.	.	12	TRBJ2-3	TGTGCCATCAGACAGAACACAGATACGCAGTATTTT	CAIRQNTDTQYF
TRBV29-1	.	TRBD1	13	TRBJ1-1	TGCAGCGTTGAATCTGGGGACAGGGTGACGGCTTTCTTT	CSVESGDRVTAFF
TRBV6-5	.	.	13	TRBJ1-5	TGTGCCAGCAGCCCCCAGGTAACGCAGCCCCAGCATTTT	CASSPQVTQPQHF
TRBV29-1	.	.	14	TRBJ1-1	TGCAGCGTTGAATTAGACCAAAGGGGCACTGAAGCTTTCTTT	CSVELDQRGTEAFF
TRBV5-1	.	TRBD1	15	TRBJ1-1	TGCGCCAGCAGCCTGGGAGGACAGGGGCAAACTGAAGCTTTCTTT	CASSLGGQGQTEAFF
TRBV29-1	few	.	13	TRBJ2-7	TGCAGCGTTGGGGGTACAGGGAACCACGAGCAGTACTTC	CSVGGTGNHEQYF
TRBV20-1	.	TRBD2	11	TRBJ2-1	TGCAGTGCTAGCGGGGGGAATGAGCAGTTCTTC	CSASGGNEQFF
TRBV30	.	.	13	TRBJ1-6	TGTGCCTGGAGTTACAGGGATAATTCACCCCTCCACTTT	CAWSYRDNSPLHF
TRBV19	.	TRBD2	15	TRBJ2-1	TGTGCCAGTAGTATTTTAGCGGGGGGAAACAATGAGCAGTTCTTC	CASSILAGGNNEQFF
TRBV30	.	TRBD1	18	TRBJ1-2	TGTGCCTGGAGGGGACCGGGGACAGGGGGCTGGTCGGACTATGGCTACACCTTC	CAWRGPGTGGWSDYGYTF
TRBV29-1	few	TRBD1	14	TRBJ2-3	TGCAGCGTCGCCGGGACAGGGACTGCGGATACGCAGTATTTT	CSVAGTGTADTQYF
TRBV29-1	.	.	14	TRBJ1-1	TGCAGCGTTGTTCTCCTTTCGGGGAACACTGAAGCTTTCTTT	CSVVLLSGNTEAFF